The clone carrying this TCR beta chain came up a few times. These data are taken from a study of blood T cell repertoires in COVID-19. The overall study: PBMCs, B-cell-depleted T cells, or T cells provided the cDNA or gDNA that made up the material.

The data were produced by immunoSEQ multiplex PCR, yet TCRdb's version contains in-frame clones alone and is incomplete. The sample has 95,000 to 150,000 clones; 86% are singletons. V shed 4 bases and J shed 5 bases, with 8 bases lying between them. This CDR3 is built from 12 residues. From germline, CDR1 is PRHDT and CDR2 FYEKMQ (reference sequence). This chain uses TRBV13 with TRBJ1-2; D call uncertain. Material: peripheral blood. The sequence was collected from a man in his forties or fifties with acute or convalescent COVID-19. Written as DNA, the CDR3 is TGTGCCAGCAGCTCCCAACTATATGGCTACACCTTC. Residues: CASSSQLYGYTF.